The subject of this entry is one T cell receptor (beta chain). A clone one base away is much larger, so this may be a read error. This sample was included in a study of glioma-infiltrating T cells. Using RNA template, CDR3s of TCR alpha and beta were amplified with iRepertoire arm-PCR. TCRdb re-analysed the multiplex PCR reads in MiXCR, keeping a single row per CDR3 protein. The table records approximately 190,000 distinct CDR3 sequences, about 32% of them present only once. The CDR3 is 12 amino acids. From germline, CDR1 is SQVTM and CDR2 ANQGSEA. The receptor comes from a human donor with low-grade glioma or glioblastoma, undergoing nonglioma brain surgery, or in good health (not recorded which). This rearrangement joins TRBV29-1 to TRBJ1-3; TRBD1 is a possible D gene (5 bases). Source material: glioma tissue, nonneoplastic brain tissue, or PBMCs (not recorded which). The CDR3 region is CSVTRGGNNIYF. CDR3 bases: TGCAGCGTCACGAGGGGTGGAAACAACATATATTTT.